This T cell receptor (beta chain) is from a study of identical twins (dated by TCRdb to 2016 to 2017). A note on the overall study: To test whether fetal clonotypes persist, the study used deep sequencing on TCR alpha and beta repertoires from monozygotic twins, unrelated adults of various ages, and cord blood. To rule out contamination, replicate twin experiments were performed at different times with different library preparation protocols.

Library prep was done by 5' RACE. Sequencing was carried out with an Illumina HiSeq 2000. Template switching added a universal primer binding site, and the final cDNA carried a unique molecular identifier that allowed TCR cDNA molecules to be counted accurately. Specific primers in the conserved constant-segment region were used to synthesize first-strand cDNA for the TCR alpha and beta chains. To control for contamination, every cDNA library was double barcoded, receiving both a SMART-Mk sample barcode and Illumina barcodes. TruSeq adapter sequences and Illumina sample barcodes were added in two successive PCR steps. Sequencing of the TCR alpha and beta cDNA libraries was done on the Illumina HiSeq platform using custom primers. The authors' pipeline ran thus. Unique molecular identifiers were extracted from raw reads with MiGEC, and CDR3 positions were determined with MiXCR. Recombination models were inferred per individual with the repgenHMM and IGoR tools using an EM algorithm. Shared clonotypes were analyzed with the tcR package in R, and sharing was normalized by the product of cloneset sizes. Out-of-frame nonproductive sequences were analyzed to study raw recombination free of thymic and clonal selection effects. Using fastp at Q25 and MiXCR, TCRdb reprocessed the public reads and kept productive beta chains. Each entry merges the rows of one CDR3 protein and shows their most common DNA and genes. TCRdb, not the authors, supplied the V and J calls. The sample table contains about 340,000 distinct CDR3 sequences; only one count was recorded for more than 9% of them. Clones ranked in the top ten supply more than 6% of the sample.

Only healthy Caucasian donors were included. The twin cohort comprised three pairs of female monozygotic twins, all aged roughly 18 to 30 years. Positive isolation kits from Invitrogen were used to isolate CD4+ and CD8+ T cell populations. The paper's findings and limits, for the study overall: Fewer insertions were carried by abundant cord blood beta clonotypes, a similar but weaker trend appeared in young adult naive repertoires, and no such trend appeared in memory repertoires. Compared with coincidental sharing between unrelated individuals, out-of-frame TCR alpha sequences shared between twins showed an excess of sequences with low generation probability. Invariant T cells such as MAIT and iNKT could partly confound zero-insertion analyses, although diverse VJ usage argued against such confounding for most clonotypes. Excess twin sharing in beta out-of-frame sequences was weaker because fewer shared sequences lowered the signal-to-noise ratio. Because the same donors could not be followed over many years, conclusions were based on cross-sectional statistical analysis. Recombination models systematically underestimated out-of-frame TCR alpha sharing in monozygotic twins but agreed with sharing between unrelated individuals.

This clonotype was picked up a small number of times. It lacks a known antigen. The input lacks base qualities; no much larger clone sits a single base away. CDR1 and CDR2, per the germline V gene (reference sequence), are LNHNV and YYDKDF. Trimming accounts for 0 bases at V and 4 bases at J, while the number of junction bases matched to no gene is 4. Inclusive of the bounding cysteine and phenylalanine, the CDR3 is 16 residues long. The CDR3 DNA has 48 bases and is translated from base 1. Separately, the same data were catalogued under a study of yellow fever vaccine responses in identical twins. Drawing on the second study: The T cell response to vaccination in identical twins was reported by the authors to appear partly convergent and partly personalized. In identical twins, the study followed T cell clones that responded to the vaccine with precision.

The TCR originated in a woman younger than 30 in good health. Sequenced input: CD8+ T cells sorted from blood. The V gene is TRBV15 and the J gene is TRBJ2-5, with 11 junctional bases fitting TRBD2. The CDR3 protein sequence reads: CATSRDRTSGGETQYF. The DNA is TGTGCCACCAGCAGAGATCGAACTAGCGGGGGAGAGACCCAGTACTTC.